The TCR beta chain under discussion was sequenced for a study of CD8+CD57+ T cells in acquired aplastic anemia (dated by TCRdb to 2016 to 2019). Regarding the complete study: A mean of approximately 3 ug of DNA, ranging from about 0.17 to 30 ug, was extracted from sorted CD4+ and CD8+ cells. CD8+CD57+ expansion was defined as a frequency above the mean frequency observed in healthy subjects.

Expansion of CD8+CD57+ cells had been shown by flow cytometry in the patients chosen for sequencing. Every patient had severe acquired aplastic anemia, diagnosed using the International Study of Aplastic Anemia and Agranulocytosis and Camitta criteria. No therapy had been received by the patients at the time of blood sampling. TCR repertoires of sorted CD4+ and CD8+ blood T cells from severe aplastic anemia patients and healthy subjects were deep-sequenced in the study. Patients were enrolled under clinicaltrials.gov protocols 00001620, 01623167, 00001397, 00071045, 00081523 and 00961064 in the USA. Ficoll-Paque density gradient centrifugation was used to isolate peripheral blood mononuclear cells. CD4+ and CD8+ T cells were sorted by FACS or magnetic beads before DNA extraction. What the authors observed across the whole study: Around 27 CD8+ CDR3 sequences were found to be shared between patients and controls, but these sequences appeared to be highly expressed in patients and within the immunodominant clones of the patients. CD8+ Simpson's diversity did not differ significantly between patients and healthy controls (P=0.060).

This clonotype was observed a few times. Its antigen remains undetermined. No base quality information exists; no much larger clone differs at one position. Genomic DNA served as template for TCR beta VDJ combination and CDR3 sequence profiling. An Illumina HiSeq 2000 was used for TCR repertoire sequencing. As for the authors' bioinformatics: TRBV/TRBJ rearrangement plots, CDR3 size and DJ length profiles, and Simpson's diversity index were used to assess repertoires. The most abundant DNA sequence in the deep sequencing data was taken as the immunodominant clone. CDR3 amino acid sequences were screened for sharing across subjects and were compared with published repertoires and the VDJdb database. TCRdb redid the processing of the public reads, applying fastp at Q25 and MiXCR, and retained in-frame beta chains. Records with the same CDR3 protein are collapsed into one entry carrying the most frequent genes and DNA. These V and J calls derive from TCRdb rather than the authors' analysis. The sample table lists hundreds of thousands of distinct CDR3 sequences, around a third of them with a count of one. The leading ten clones occupy around 0.82% of the sample.

Sequenced: sorted CD4+, CD8+, or CD8+CD57+ T cells (not recorded which) from PBMCs. The TCR comes from a human donor with aplastic anemia.

The DNA sequence follows: TGTGCCAGCAGCTCCAGGGAGCCCCCGGGCGAGCAGTACTTC. It specifies CASSSREPPGEQYF. The chain couples TRBV11-2 to TRBJ2-7; the D gene assignment is perhaps TRBD1 or TRBD2, with each matching 5 bases. Trimming removed 4 bases from V and 6 bases from J, leaving 16 bases between the germline ends. The CDR3 has 14 amino acids, counting the end cysteine and phenylalanine. The DNA shown is the 42-base CDR3, in frame from base 1. Taken from the germline V gene, the CDR1 and CDR2 loops are SGHAT and FQNNGV.